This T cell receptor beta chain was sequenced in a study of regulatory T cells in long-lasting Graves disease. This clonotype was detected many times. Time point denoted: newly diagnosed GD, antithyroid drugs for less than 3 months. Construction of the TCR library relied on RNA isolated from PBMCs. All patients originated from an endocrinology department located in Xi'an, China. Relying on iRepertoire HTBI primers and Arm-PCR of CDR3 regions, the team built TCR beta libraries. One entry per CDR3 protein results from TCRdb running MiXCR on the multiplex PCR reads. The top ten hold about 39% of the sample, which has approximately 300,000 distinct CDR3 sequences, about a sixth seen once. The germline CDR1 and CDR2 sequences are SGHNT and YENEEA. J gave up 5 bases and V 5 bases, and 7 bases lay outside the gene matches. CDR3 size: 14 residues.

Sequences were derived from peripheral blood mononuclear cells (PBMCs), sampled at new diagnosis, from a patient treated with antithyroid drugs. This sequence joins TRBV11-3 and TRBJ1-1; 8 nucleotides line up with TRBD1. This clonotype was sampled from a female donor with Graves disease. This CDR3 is CASSPRTGWTEAFF. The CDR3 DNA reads TGTGCCAGCAGCCCCCGGACAGGGTGGACTGAAGCTTTCTTT.